The 30 T cell receptor beta chains reported below all come from one sample, sequenced in a study of tissue T cells after allogeneic stem cell transplantation. Some clones are missing from TCRdb's copy, which holds only in-frame ones; the method was immunoSEQ multiplex PCR. The sample comprises 2,000 to 2,500 clones, around three fifths of which are singletons, and roughly 24% rests with the top ten. Time point noted: mouse harvest day 7 after allogeneic transplant. Each mouse received 10^7 T-cell-depleted marrow cells plus 10^6 splenic CD5+ T cells by tail vein. The sample comprised spleen. These receptors were taken from a female BALB/c mouse given C57BL/6 T cells with graft-versus-host disease after an allogeneic hematopoietic cell transplant.

A word on this clone: Gene names denote mouse genes. Read data end 1 residue before the CDR3 end; the end is taken from the germline J gene. The rearrangement uses TRBV29 and TRBJ2-3; 8 positions agree with TRBD2. CDR1 is MSHET, CDR2 SYDVDS, per germline. The CDR3 sequence is 14 residues long. V shed 3 bases and J 3 bases; nucleotides not matched to a gene: 2. The CDR3 protein is CASSFWGAAETLYF. The covered CDR3 bases are TGTGCTAGCAGTTTCTGGGGGGCCGCAGAAACGCTGTAT.

This clone showed up just a few times. Genes and germline come from the mouse. Read coverage stops 1 residue before the CDR3 terminus; the germline J gene supplies the remainder. This rearrangement joins TRBV15 to TRBJ1-5; TRBD1 agrees at 7 bases. With 6 bases clipped from V and 1 base from J, the junction kept 3 bases outside the gene matches. This CDR3 is 14 amino acids long. Germline assignment: CDR1 SGHND and CDR2 FRSKSL. CDR3: CASSLQGNNQAPLF. The DNA read from the CDR3 is TGTGCCAGCAGCCTACAGGGGAACAACCAGGCTCCGCTT.

Remarks on this clone: Gene names are mouse gene names. The read is 1 residue too short to cover the CDR3 end, so that end is filled in from the germline J gene. The chain carries TRBV12-2 and TRBJ2-7; 9 bases are shared with TRBD2. This CDR3 is 13 amino acids long. Looked up from germline, CDR1 is SGHLS and CDR2 is HYDKME. V lost 1 base, J lost 6 bases, and 3 bases stayed unmatched. CDR3 DNA (partial): TGTGCCAGCTCTCTAGGCTGGGGGGGTGAACAGTAC. Residues: CASSLGWGGEQY. The whole CDR3 reads CASSLGWGGEQYF.

By share, this clone counts as medium-sized. Germline and genes: mouse. The read ends 1 residue before the CDR3 terminus; that terminus is restored from the germline J gene. The gene calls are TRBV3 and TRBJ2-4; D perhaps matches TRBD1 (5 bases). There are 14 residues in the CDR3. V shed 5 bases and J shed 0 bases, with 9 bases lying between them. The germline V gene encodes CDR1 SNHLY and CDR2 FYNGKV (reference sequence). CDR3 residues: CASSPQGSQNTLYF. The part of the CDR3 DNA that was read is TGTGCCAGCAGCCCGCAGGGAAGTCAAAACACCTTGTAC.

With respect to this clone: Here the gene names and germline are mouse. The read finishes 1 residue shy of the CDR3 end, and the germline J gene is used to complete it. The V and J genes are TRBV1 and TRBJ2-1; 8 positions match TRBD2. J was trimmed by 3 bases and V by 0 bases; bases with no gene match: 4. This CDR3 is 16 amino acids long. Germline-derived CDR1 and CDR2 are NSQYPW and LRSPGD (reference sequence). The CDR3 DNA, read in part, is TGCACCTGCAGTGCAGATCTTGGACTGGGCTATGCTGAGCAGTTC. Its protein product is CTCSADLGLGYAEQF. The whole CDR3 reads CTCSADLGLGYAEQFF.

In the case of this clone: The germline and genes are mouse ones. The CDR3 end lies 1 residue beyond the end of the read and is filled in from the germline J gene. The chain joins TRBV3 to TRBJ2-7; tentative D call: TRBD1 (5 bases). The V end lost 3 bases, the J end lost 5 bases, and 8 bases lay between the germline ends. The CDR3 has 12 amino acids. Germline loops: CDR1 SNHLY, CDR2 FYNGKV (reference sequence). CDR3 amino acids: CASSFPRDEQYF. The sequenced CDR3 bases are TGTGCCAGCAGCTTCCCCAGGGATGAACAGTAC.

This clone rates as medium-sized. Gene names are mouse gene names. Read coverage stops 1 residue before the CDR3 terminus; the germline J gene supplies the remainder. The J gene is TRBJ2-7, the V gene TRBV5; TRBD1 or TRBD2 may be the D gene (5 bases each). V was cut by 0 bases and J by 2 bases, with 8 bases left in between. The CDR3 covers 14 residues. Germline CDR1 and CDR2: LGHNA and YNLKQL (reference sequence). CDR3 amino acids: CASSQDPGAYEQYF. Partial CDR3 DNA: TGTGCCAGCAGCCAAGATCCGGGGGCCTATGAACAGTAC.

This clone was detected a few times. Gene names are the mouse ones. The CDR3 end is not reached by the read, which stops 1 residue before it; the germline J gene fills it in. The V call is TRBV15, the J call TRBJ2-1; D call uncertain. V lost 5 bases to trimming and J lost 3 bases, with 8 bases between them. Germline V gives CDR1 SGHND, CDR2 FRSKSL. CDR3 length equals 13 residues. Partial CDR3 DNA: TGTGCCAGCAGTCTCGACATCTATGCTGAGCAGTTC. Protein: CASSLDIYAEQF. The full CDR3 protein is CASSLDIYAEQFF.

Points on this clone: Germline and genes: mouse. The read falls 1 residue short of the CDR3 end, and the missing part is taken from the germline J gene. V gene TRBV14 combines with J gene TRBJ2-5, with D unclear. The ends were cut back, 5 bases at V and 0 bases at J, with 7 bases in the middle. Germline CDR1 is SGHDT and CDR2 is FRDEAV. The CDR3 consists of 13 residues. CDR3 bases read: TGTGCCAGCAGCCACAGTAACCAAGACACCCAGTAC. This codes for CASSHSNQDTQY. The whole CDR3 protein is CASSHSNQDTQYF. The whole variable domain, filled in from reference TRBV14 and TRBJ2-5, reads EAGVTQSPRYAVLQEGQAVSFWCDPISGHDTLYWYQQPRDQGPQLLVYFRDEAVIDNSQLPSDRFSAVRPKGTNSTLKIQSAKQGDTATYLCASSHSNQDTQYFGPGTRLLVL.

On this clone: Genes here carry mouse names. The CDR3 end is not reached by the read, which stops 1 residue before it; the germline J gene fills it in. The chain joins TRBV26 to TRBJ2-7; 10 bases line up with TRBD1. J gave up 7 bases and V 6 bases, and 3 bases lay outside the gene matches. In germline, CDR1 is KGHPV, CDR2 FQNQEV (reference sequence). This CDR3 has 12 residues. The CDR3 sequence: CASSGTGVEQYF. CDR3 DNA, as far as it was read: TGTGCCAGCAGCGGGACAGGGGTAGAACAGTAC.

In regard to this clone: Mouse names are used for the genes. The sequenced fragment ends 1 residue before the CDR3 boundary, so the rest is inferred from the germline J gene. This sequence joins TRBV26 and TRBJ1-4; 12 bases match TRBD1. Germline lookup yields CDR1 KGHPV and CDR2 FQNQEV (reference sequence). The CDR3 loop spans 14 amino acids. Germline trimming cut 6 bases from V and 7 bases from J; bases unmatched to any gene: 3. The sequenced CDR3 bases are TGTGCCAGCAGGGGACAGGGGGCCGGCGAAAGATTATTT. The encoded protein is CASRGQGAGERLF. The complete CDR3 protein is CASRGQGAGERLFF.

About this clone itself: Germline and genes here are mouse. The observed sequence ends 1 residue before the CDR3 terminus, with the missing tail filled in from the germline J gene. The chain employs TRBV29 and TRBJ1-1; D is uncertain. Germline V gene data show CDR1 as MSHET and CDR2 as SYDVDS. Trimming pared 3 bases from V and 3 bases from J, leaving 2 bases between. The CDR3 runs to 11 residues. CDR3 DNA, as far as it was read: TGTGCTAGCAGTTTGTACACAGAAGTCTTC. It yields the protein CASSLYTEVF. The whole CDR3 reads CASSLYTEVFF.

Relative to its sample, this clone is large (0.1 to 1%). Gene names and germline match the mouse. CDR3 DNA, as far as it was read: TGTGCCAGCAGTGATGCTGGGGGGGCGTATGAACAGTAC. This gives the protein CASSDAGGAYEQY. The full CDR3 is CASSDAGGAYEQYF. The chain is built from TRBV13-3 and TRBJ2-7; TRBD2 matches 10 bases. The DNA ends 1 residue before the CDR3 does, and the rest of the CDR3 is filled in from the germline J gene. The CDR3 is 14 amino acids. CDR1 is NNHDY and CDR2 is SYVADS in the germline V gene. V lost 0 bases to trimming and J lost 4 bases; unmatched junction nucleotides: 1.

With regard to this clone: The listed genes are named as in mouse. The sequence runs out 1 residue before the end of the CDR3; the remainder is reconstructed from the germline J gene. The chain has TRBV13-2 and TRBJ1-4; no clear D gene. Trimming left V 4 bases short and J 2 bases short, with 9 bases between. This CDR3 comprises 14 residues. CDR1 is NNHNN and CDR2 is SYGAGS in the germline V gene (reference sequence). CDR3: CASGSRESNERLFF. The covered CDR3 bases are TGTGCCAGCGGTAGCCGGGAATCCAACGAAAGATTATTT.

Concerning this clone: Genes here carry mouse names. The CDR3 goes on 1 residue after the read ends, and that part is filled in from the germline J gene. This chain joins TRBV16 and TRBJ1-5; no definite D call. Trimming left V 1 base short and J 5 bases short, with 6 bases between. The CDR3 has 13 amino acids. Germline CDR1 and CDR2: SGHSA and FRNQAP. The CDR3 loop is CASSLGQHQAPLF. Partial CDR3 DNA: TGTGCAAGCAGCTTAGGGCAGCACCAGGCTCCGCTT.

This clone was detected a few times. Gene names refer to mouse genes. Read data end 1 residue before the CDR3 end; the end is taken from the germline J gene. The chain has TRBV16 and TRBJ2-7; no definite D call. Germline V gene data show CDR1 as SGHSA and CDR2 as FRNQAP. The V and J ends lost 1 base and 6 bases respectively, with 4 bases between them. There are 11 residues in the CDR3. CDR3 protein: CASSLGSEQYF. The CDR3 DNA, read in part, is TGTGCAAGCAGCTTAGGGTCTGAACAGTAC. The full variable domain, rest sourced from reference TRBV16 and TRBJ2-7, is NAGVIQTPRHKVTGKGQEATLWCEPISGHSAVFWYRQTIVQGLEFLTYFRNQAPIDDSGMPKERFSAQMPNQSHSTLKIQSTQPQDSAVYLCASSLGSEQYFGPGTRLTVL.

Regarding this clone: Germline and genes: mouse. Read data end 1 residue before the CDR3 end; the end is taken from the germline J gene. This chain uses TRBV26 with TRBJ1-1; D unclear. V was trimmed by 2 bases and J by 1 base, leaving 5 bases between them. The CDR3 is 13 residues long. Germline V gene lookup returns CDR1 KGHPV and CDR2 FQNQEV (reference sequence). The CDR3 spells CASSLGRNTEVFF. CDR3 bases read: TGTGCCAGCAGTCTGGGCAGAAACACAGAAGTCTTC. Complete variable domain (other parts from reference TRBV26 and TRBJ1-1): NSKVIQTPRYLVKGQGQKAKMRCIPEKGHPVVFWYQQNKNNEFKFLINFQNQEVLQQIDMTEKRFSAECPSNSPCSLEIQSSEAGDSALYLCASSLGRNTEVFFGKGTRLTVV.

In its sample, this clone was seen a few times. Genes here carry mouse names. Read coverage stops 1 residue before the CDR3 terminus; the germline J gene supplies the remainder. The rearrangement uses TRBV3 and TRBJ1-4; 9 nucleotides agree with TRBD1. The CDR3 runs to 15 residues. Per the germline V gene, CDR1 is SNHLY and CDR2 is FYNGKV (reference sequence). V lost 6 bases and J lost 3; bases outside the gene matches: 5. This chain's CDR3 is CASSSRDRANERLFF. The covered CDR3 bases are TGTGCCAGCAGTTCCCGGGACAGGGCCAACGAAAGATTATTT.

This clone has more than one count but fewer than ten. Genes and germline come from the mouse. The read ends 1 residue before the CDR3 terminus; that terminus is restored from the germline J gene. This chain uses TRBV12-1 with TRBJ2-7; the match to TRBD2 covers 10 bases. This CDR3 is built from 14 residues. V was clipped by 4 bases and J by 3 bases; unmatched bases: 5. Germline-derived CDR1 and CDR2 are SGHSN and HYEKVE. Here the CDR3 reads CASSSDWGLYEQYF. CDR3 DNA (partial): TGTGCCAGCTCCTCGGACTGGGGGCTCTATGAACAGTAC.

With respect to this clone: All gene names here are mouse names. The read comes to an end 1 residue before the CDR3 does, leaving the germline J gene to fill in the end. The V call is TRBV19, the J call TRBJ2-1; 12 bases match TRBD2. Losses at the gene ends were 4 bases for V and 4 bases for J; bases not matched to a gene: 9. The CDR3 totals 17 residues. Germline-derived CDR1 and CDR2 are FNHDT and SITEND (reference sequence). Here the CDR3 reads CASSPRLGGRGYAEQFF. The CDR3 bases that were read are TGTGCCAGCAGTCCTCGACTGGGGGGGCGCGGGTATGCTGAGCAGTTC. Looking up the rest from reference TRBV19 and TRBJ2-1 gives the full variable domain: GGIITQTPKFLIGQEGQKLTLKCQQNFNHDTMYWYRQDSGKGLRLIYYSITENDLQKGDLSEGYDASREKKSSFSLTVTSAQKNEMAVFLCASSPRLGGRGYAEQFFGPGTRLTVL.

In regard to this clone: Germline and genes here are mouse. CDR3 sequence: CASSLLGGLQDTQYF. The CDR3 bases that were read are TGTGCCAGCAGTCTACTGGGGGGGCTTCAAGACACCCAGTAC. The rearrangement links TRBV26 to TRBJ2-5; TRBD2 agrees at 11 bases. The CDR3 is cut off 1 residue early in the read; its end comes from the germline J gene. The germline gives CDR1 KGHPV, CDR2 FQNQEV (reference sequence). Trimming cost V 3 bases and J 3 bases; bases outside gene matches: 2. CDR3 length equals 15 residues. The full variable domain, its missing parts supplied by reference TRBV26 and TRBJ2-5, is NSKVIQTPRYLVKGQGQKAKMRCIPEKGHPVVFWYQQNKNNEFKFLINFQNQEVLQQIDMTEKRFSAECPSNSPCSLEIQSSEAGDSALYLCASSLLGGLQDTQYFGPGTRLLVL.

To note about this clone: Genes and germline come from the mouse. The observed sequence ends 1 residue before the CDR3 terminus, with the missing tail filled in from the germline J gene. The chain combines TRBV23 with TRBJ1-1. Germline V gene lookup returns CDR1 KGHTA and CDR2 FQNQQP. The CDR3 spans 13 residues. Partial CDR3 DNA: TGCTCCAGCAGTCAAGGTTCCGACACAGAAGTCTTC. Its protein is CSSSQGSDTEVF. The CDR3, in full, reads CSSSQGSDTEVFF.

A note on this clone: Gene names refer to mouse genes. The sequence runs out 1 residue before the end of the CDR3; the remainder is reconstructed from the germline J gene. The chain combines TRBV4 with TRBJ2-5; D perhaps matches TRBD1 (6 bases). Per germline, CDR1 LGHDT and CDR2 YNNKQL (reference sequence). The CDR3 covers 12 residues. Trimming stripped 5 bases from V and 5 bases from J, with 8 bases between. The CDR3 region is CASSPGVDTQYF. The CDR3 DNA, read in part, is TGTGCCAGCAGCCCAGGGGTAGACACCCAGTAC.

This clone showed up just a few times. Mouse names are used for the genes. The read ends 1 residue shy of where the CDR3 ends; the end is completed using the germline J gene. The chain couples TRBV2 to TRBJ2-7, with no clear D. This CDR3 comprises 13 residues. CDR1 and CDR2 (germline): LGHNA, YSYQKL. The V gene lost 0 bases and the J gene lost 8 bases, with 11 bases spanning the gap. This CDR3 reads CASSQEGPGKQYF. The part of the CDR3 DNA that was read is TGTGCCAGCAGCCAAGAAGGGCCCGGTAAACAGTAC.

About this clone itself: Any gene name here is a mouse gene name. The read terminates 1 residue before the CDR3 end, so the remaining end is supplied by the germline J gene. The V and J genes are TRBV19 and TRBJ2-5; unclear D gene. V was trimmed by 2 bases and J by 6 bases, leaving 10 bases between them. CDR1 is FNHDT, CDR2 SITEND, per germline (reference sequence). This CDR3 contains 13 residues. The sequenced CDR3 bases are TGTGCCAGCAGTATGGGCAGGCGGGACACCCAGTAC. This encodes CASSMGRRDTQY. The full-length CDR3 reads as CASSMGRRDTQYF.

By sample share, this clone is large. Gene names are mouse gene names. The CDR3 end falls 1 residue outside the read, so it is completed with the germline J gene. The chain is built from TRBV16 and TRBJ2-7; 9 bases line up with TRBD1. The CDR3 covers 14 residues. CDR1 is SGHSA, CDR2 FRNQAP, per germline. V shed 0 bases and J 7 bases; nucleotides not matched to a gene: 4. This CDR3 reads CASSLEGDRDEQYF. The sequenced CDR3 bases are TGTGCAAGCAGCTTAGAAGGGGACAGGGACGAACAGTAC.

On this clone: Mouse germline and gene names are used. The read terminates 1 residue ahead of where the CDR3 ends, so the germline J gene completes it. The V call is TRBV26, the J call TRBJ1-6; D is unresolved. TRBJ1-6 is an open reading frame, and its role is uncertain. CDR1 and CDR2 from the germline V gene are KGHPV and FQNQEV (reference sequence). The V gene lost 2 bases and the J gene lost 0 bases, with 5 bases spanning the gap. The length of the CDR3 is 15 residues. The CDR3 protein is CASSLTDSYNSPLYF. The DNA read from the CDR3 is TGTGCCAGCAGTCTGACAGATTCCTATAATTCGCCCCTCTAC.

About this clone itself: Here the gene names and germline are mouse. CDR3: CASIQGAGAETLYF. The DNA read from the CDR3 is TGTGCCAGCATCCAGGGGGCTGGTGCAGAAACGCTGTAT. The V gene is TRBV15, the J gene TRBJ2-3, with 8 bases aligning to TRBD1. Read data end 1 residue before the CDR3 end; the end is taken from the germline J gene. The germline CDR1 and CDR2 sequences are SGHND and FRSKSL. The J segment lost 1 base and the V segment lost 7 bases, leaving 4 bases of the junction unmatched. This CDR3 has 14 amino acids.

About this clone itself: The listed genes are named as in mouse. The read falls 1 residue short of the CDR3 end, and the missing part is taken from the germline J gene. V is TRBV3 and J is TRBJ2-1, with D possibly matching TRBD2 (5 bases). V dropped 6 bases and J dropped 1 base, with 10 bases sitting between them. The CDR3 has 14 amino acids. In germline, CDR1 is SNHLY, CDR2 FYNGKV (reference sequence). This chain's CDR3 is CASRVTGNYAEQFF. Incomplete CDR3 DNA: TGTGCCAGCAGGGTCACTGGCAACTATGCTGAGCAGTTC.

A remark on this clone: Any gene name here is a mouse gene name. The CDR3 goes on 1 residue after the read ends, and that part is filled in from the germline J gene. V and J are TRBV1 and TRBJ1-1; no clear D. V lost 3 bases and J 0 bases, leaving 11 bases between the germline ends. Per germline, CDR1 NSQYPW and CDR2 LRSPGD (reference sequence). The length of the CDR3 is 15 residues. CDR3 DNA (partial): TGCACCTGCAGTGCGGGGAGGCCCCCAAACACAGAAGTCTTC. The encoded protein is CTCSAGRPPNTEVF. The complete CDR3 protein is CTCSAGRPPNTEVFF.